The 30 T cell receptor beta chains reported below all come from one sample, sequenced in a study of cytomegalovirus exposure and HLA in healthy donors. Amplification used 60 Vbeta primers and 13 Jbeta primers. Measured with immunoSEQ multiplex PCR; TCRdb has only the in-frame clones, and not every one. This listing includes under 200,000 clones. Input material: PBMCs. These receptors were collected from a man younger than 40 in good health and CMV-seronegative.

The V and J genes are TRBV28 and TRBJ2-1, with D maybe TRBD1 (6 bases). CDR3 size: 16 residues. Germline V lookup: CDR1 MDHEN, CDR2 SYDVKM. Trimming removed 7 bases from V and 9 bases from J, with 25 bases in between. CDR3 sequence reads: CASTFAQGALTIEQFF. The CDR3 DNA reads TGTGCCAGCACCTTCGCACAGGGCGCCCTTACAATTGAGCAGTTCTTC. The full variable domain, with the rest looked up from reference TRBV28 and TRBJ2-1, is DVKVTQSSRYLVKRTGEKVFLECVQDMDHENMFWYRQDPGLGLRLIYFSYDVKMKEKGDIPEGYSVSREKKERFSLILESASTNQTSMYLCASTFAQGALTIEQFFGPGTRLTVL.

The J gene is TRBJ2-3, the V gene TRBV7-2, with 12 bases lining up with TRBD2. This CDR3 region has 17 residues. CDR1 and CDR2 from the germline V gene are SGHTA and FQGNSA. V shed 5 bases and J 3 bases; nucleotides not matched to a gene: 9. The CDR3 here is CASSGRLAGDGTDTQYF. CDR3 sequence (DNA): TGTGCCAGCAGCGGCCGACTAGCGGGAGACGGGACAGATACGCAGTATTTT.

The CDR3 bases are TGCGCCAGCAGCCTCGGTAACGGGAACACTGAAGCTTTCTTT. Encoded protein: CASSLGNGNTEAFF. The V and J genes are TRBV4-1 and TRBJ1-1; D is undetermined. V dropped 4 bases and J dropped 1 base, with 10 bases sitting between them. The CDR3 runs 14 residues. Germline V gene data show CDR1 as MGHRA and CDR2 as YSYEKL.

V usage is TRBV5-3 and J usage is TRBJ1-5, with D possibly matching TRBD1 (5 bases). TRBV5-3 is assigned to the ORF class and has an uncertain function. Trimming took off 0 bases at V and 1 base at J, with 23 bases between the two ends. The CDR3 is 20 residues long. This CDR3 reads CARSLDPNRSQATSNQPQHF. CDR3 sequence (DNA): TGTGCCAGAAGCTTGGACCCGAACAGGAGCCAAGCTACCAGCAATCAGCCCCAGCATTTT.

The chain carries TRBV5-1 and TRBJ1-3; D gene uncertain. The CDR3 is 14 amino acids. The germline gives CDR1 SGHRS, CDR2 YFSETQ. Trimming took 0 bases from V and 4 from J, leaving 8 bases between them. In nucleotides, the CDR3 is TGCGCCAGCAGCTTGGCGGGTTTGGGAAACACCATATATTTT. It yields the protein CASSLAGLGNTIYF.

The V call is TRBV2, the J call TRBJ1-1; D may be TRBD1 (6 bases). The CDR3 length is 14 residues. V lost 5 bases and J 4 bases, leaving 14 bases between the germline ends. CDR1 is SNHLY, CDR2 FYNNEI, per germline. DNA for the CDR3: TGTGCCAGCAGTATACAGGGTTCGGGCACTGAAGCTTTCTTT. The encoded protein is CASSIQGSGTEAFF.

V usage is TRBV6-4 and J usage is TRBJ2-3; TRBD2 matches 9 bases. The CDR3 has 16 amino acids. From germline, CDR1 is MRHNA and CDR2 SNTAGT. Trimming took 0 bases from V and 2 from J; bases not matched to a gene: 3. The CDR3 bases are TGTGCCAGCAGTGACTCGCGGGAGGGTCCCACAGATACGCAGTATTTT. The encoded protein is CASSDSREGPTDTQYF.

The chain couples TRBV2 to TRBJ2-7; no firm D call. V was pared by 8 bases and J by 0 bases, with 8 bases between. Germline CDR1 is SNHLY and CDR2 is FYNNEI. This CDR3 has 12 residues. Here the CDR3 reads CASVTYSYEQYF. CDR3 bases: TGTGCCAGCGTTACTTACTCCTACGAGCAGTACTTC. Drawing the rest from reference TRBV2 and TRBJ2-7, the complete variable domain is EPEVTQTPSHQVTQMGQEVILRCVPISNHLYFYWYRQILGQKVEFLVSFYNNEISEKSEIFDDQFSVERPDGSNFTLKIRSTKLEDSAMYFCASVTYSYEQYFGPGTRLTVT.

The chain employs TRBV2 and TRBJ1-3, with a tentative D call TRBD1 (5 bases). The germline CDR1 and CDR2 sequences are SNHLY and FYNNEI. Trimming pared 6 bases from V and 3 bases from J, leaving 15 bases between. CDR3 length: 15 residues. The CDR3 DNA reads TGTGCCAGCAGCCTACAACAGGCCTTTGGAAACACCATATATTTT. This encodes CASSLQQAFGNTIYF.

The chain has TRBV10-3 and TRBJ2-1; the match to TRBD2 covers 8 bases. The CDR3 covers 14 residues. The V segment lost 4 bases and the J segment 5 bases; nucleotides outside the gene matches: 4. Germline CDR1 ENHRY, CDR2 SYGVKD. The CDR3 DNA is TGTGCCATCAGTGGGAGCGGGAGCGACAATGAGCAGTTCTTC. Translation gives CAISGSGSDNEQFF.

The chain joins TRBV5-1 to TRBJ1-3, with 8 bases aligning to TRBD1. The V gene end was trimmed by 3 bases and the J gene end by 9 bases; junction bases not matched to a gene: 8. Germline values: CDR1 SGHRS, CDR2 YFSETQ. The CDR3 is made up of 14 amino acids. The CDR3 region is CASSSPGQGGTIYF. The CDR3 DNA sequence: TGCGCCAGCAGCTCTCCCGGACAGGGAGGCACCATATATTTT.

This chain uses TRBV19 with TRBJ1-5; unclear D gene. CDR1 and CDR2 from the germline V gene are LNHDA and SQIVND (reference sequence). Trimming cost V 11 bases and J 0 bases, with 17 bases left between them. The CDR3 extends over 15 amino acids. The CDR3 spells CAVNREGYSNQPQHF. In nucleotides, the CDR3 is TGTGCCGTTAATCGGGAAGGCTATAGCAATCAGCCCCAGCATTTT.

The gene calls are TRBV9 and TRBJ2-2; D possibly corresponds to TRBD2 (6 bases). This CDR3 contains 15 residues. The V gene's germline CDR1 is SGDLS and CDR2 YYNGEE. V lost 4 bases to trimming and J lost 6 bases, with 16 bases between them. CDR3: CASSPPGSKAGELFF. The DNA of the CDR3 is TGTGCCAGCAGCCCCCCCGGGAGTAAGGCCGGGGAGCTGTTTTTT.

The genes are TRBV4-1 and TRBJ2-7, with TRBD1 matching 10 bases. Looked up from germline, CDR1 is MGHRA and CDR2 is YSYEKL. V was pared by 1 base and J by 9 bases, with 3 bases of the junction left unmatched. The CDR3 runs 13 residues. DNA for the CDR3: TGCGCCAGCAGCCAAGCCGGACAGGGGGTGCAGTACTTC. Protein sequence: CASSQAGQGVQYF.

This chain connects TRBV25-1 to TRBJ1-1; D remains unclear. Germline lookup yields CDR1 MGHDK and CDR2 SYGVNS. Trimming removed 4 bases from V and 0 bases from J, with 6 bases in between. The CDR3 sequence is 13 residues long. The CDR3 bases are TGTGCCAGCAGTGCTTTTATGAACACTGAAGCTTTCTTT. This translates into CASSAFMNTEAFF.

The chain joins TRBV5-1 to TRBJ1-6; no definite D call. This CDR3 contains 13 residues. The germline V gene has CDR1 SGHRS and CDR2 YFSETQ. V gave up 5 bases and J gave up 7 bases, with 10 bases separating them. The CDR3, as DNA: TGCGCCAGCAGAAGGGAGACGAATTCACCCCTCCACTTT. Protein product: CASRRETNSPLHF.

The chain carries TRBV5-4 and TRBJ2-7, with 9 bases identical to TRBD1. The CDR3 consists of 14 residues. Trimming cost V 4 bases and J 4 bases; bases outside gene matches: 6. Germline V gene lookup returns CDR1 SGHNT and CDR2 YYREEE (reference sequence). CDR3 amino acids: CASSRGTGRYEQYF. DNA of the CDR3: TGTGCCAGCAGCAGGGGGACAGGGCGTTACGAGCAGTACTTC. The full variable domain, completed using reference TRBV5-4 and TRBJ2-7, is ETGVTQSPTHLIKTRGQQVTLRCSSQSGHNTVSWYQQALGQGPQFIFQYYREEENGRGNFPPRFSGLQFPNYSSELNVNALELDDSALYLCASSRGTGRYEQYFGPGTRLTVT.

J is TRBJ2-7 and V is TRBV6-5; perhaps TRBD1 as D (6 bases). Germline lookup yields CDR1 MNHEY and CDR2 SVGAGI. V was trimmed by 2 bases and J by 7 bases, leaving 15 bases between them. This CDR3 has 14 residues. CDR3 protein: CASSYGITGLEQYF. The DNA of the CDR3 is TGTGCCAGCAGTTACGGAATAACAGGGTTAGAGCAGTACTTC.

About this clone: The junction and the germline gene differ at one end; a read error may be behind it. The V gene is TRBV27, the J gene TRBJ1-1; the match to TRBD1 covers 8 bases. CDR3 length: 14 amino acids. The germline gives CDR1 MNHEY, CDR2 SMNVEV (reference sequence). The CDR3 here is CASSVSGGGTEAFF. CDR3 bases: TGTGCCAGCAGTGTATCAGGGGGCGGAACTGAAGCTTTCTTT.

V gene TRBV27 combines with J gene TRBJ2-1; D perhaps matches TRBD1 (5 bases). The CDR3 spans 14 residues. Germline CDR1 MNHEY, CDR2 SMNVEV (reference sequence). V was shortened by 2 bases and J by 2 bases, with 7 bases between the two germline ends. As DNA, the CDR3 is TGTGCCAGCAGTTTACAGGGTCCCTACAATGAGCAGTTCTTC. It is translated as CASSLQGPYNEQFF.

This chain joins TRBV14 and TRBJ2-5, with a possible D match to TRBD2 (5 bases). V gave up 2 bases and J gave up 5 bases, with 21 bases separating them. Germline CDR1 reads SGHDN; CDR2 reads FVKESK. The CDR3 spans 17 residues. The CDR3 loop reads CASSQRGLVGPGETQYF. CDR3 DNA: TGTGCCAGCAGCCAACGAGGACTCGTCGGTCCCGGGGAGACCCAGTACTTC.

V and J are TRBV28 and TRBJ2-3; 7 positions agree with TRBD2. V was clipped by 6 bases and J by 5 bases; unmatched bases: 8. The CDR3 runs 14 residues. The V gene's germline CDR1 is MDHEN and CDR2 SYDVKM. DNA for the CDR3: TGTGCCAGCAGAAAAGGACTAGTCAAAGATACGCAGTATTTT. This codes for CASRKGLVKDTQYF. Full variable domain (missing parts from reference TRBV28 and TRBJ2-3): DVKVTQSSRYLVKRTGEKVFLECVQDMDHENMFWYRQDPGLGLRLIYFSYDVKMKEKGDIPEGYSVSREKKERFSLILESASTNQTSMYLCASRKGLVKDTQYFGPGTRLTVL.

The chain carries TRBV20-1 and TRBJ2-3, with a possible D match to TRBD2 (5 bases). Per the germline V gene, CDR1 is DFQATT and CDR2 is SNEGSKA (reference sequence). The CDR3 covers 11 residues. V lost 6 bases and J 5 bases, leaving 9 bases between the germline ends. CDR3 sequence: CSAPAGDTQYF. The CDR3, as DNA: TGCAGTGCCCCCGCGGGAGATACGCAGTATTTT.

J is TRBJ2-2 and V is TRBV7-2; the match to TRBD1 covers 9 bases. Trimming at V came to 7 bases and at J to 1 base, leaving 7 bases not matched to a gene. There are 16 residues in the CDR3. CDR1 is SGHTA, CDR2 FQGNSA, per germline. CDR3 sequence reads: CASNPGQGRNTGELFF. CDR3 nucleotide sequence: TGTGCCAGCAACCCGGGACAGGGACGGAACACCGGGGAGCTGTTTTTT.

The chain carries TRBV28 and TRBJ1-2; D remains ambiguous. The V gene's germline CDR1 is MDHEN and CDR2 SYDVKM. With 4 bases removed from V and 8 bases from J, the gap between germline ends came to 17 bases. This CDR3 comprises 14 residues. Here the CDR3 reads CASSSSQTWRGYTF. The CDR3 DNA reads as TGTGCCAGCAGTTCCTCCCAGACTTGGCGCGGCTACACCTTC.

The rearrangement uses TRBV7-6 and TRBJ2-2, with D hard to call. The CDR3 is 13 residues long. CDR1 SGHVS and CDR2 FNYEAQ come from the germline V gene. With 5 bases removed from V and 8 bases from J, the gap between germline ends came to 12 bases. CDR3: CASSSRTEGELFF. The CDR3 nucleotides are TGTGCCAGCAGCAGCCGAACGGAGGGGGAGCTGTTTTTT.

In DNA, the CDR3 is TGTGCCAGCAGGGGACTAGGGCGCTCCTACGAGCAGTACTTC. It specifies CASRGLGRSYEQYF. The rearrangement uses TRBV27 and TRBJ2-5; 8 bases fit TRBD2. The better agreement between TRBJ2-7 and the DNA end casts doubt on the J call. CDR1 is MNHEY, CDR2 SMNVEV, per germline (reference sequence). CDR3 length: 14 residues.

The gene calls are TRBV11-2 and TRBJ2-7; TRBD1 agrees at 8 bases. This CDR3 spans 14 amino acids. Losses at the gene ends were 1 base for V and 6 bases for J; bases not matched to a gene: 5. Germline values: CDR1 SGHAT, CDR2 FQNNGV. CDR3 residues: CASSLAGQGSEQYF. The CDR3 bases are TGTGCCAGCAGCTTAGCCGGACAGGGATCCGAGCAGTACTTC.

This chain joins TRBV5-1 and TRBJ2-7; D is uncertain. This CDR3 has 13 amino acids. Germline CDR1 reads SGHRS; CDR2 reads YFSETQ. V was shortened by 7 bases and J by 0 bases, with 11 bases between the two germline ends. CDR3 protein: CASSGLSSYEQYF. DNA of the CDR3: TGCGCCAGCTCCGGTTTAAGCTCCTACGAGCAGTACTTC.

V gene TRBV9 combines with J gene TRBJ1-1; D remains ambiguous. Per germline, CDR1 SGDLS and CDR2 YYNGEE. The CDR3 sequence is 15 residues long. Trimming removed 1 base at V and 1 base at J, with 11 bases between. The CDR3 sequence: CASSVTPQTNTEAFF. The CDR3 nucleotides read TGTGCCAGCAGCGTAACCCCACAGACGAACACTGAAGCTTTCTTT. The entire variable domain, with the rest obtained from reference TRBV9 and TRBJ1-1, is as follows: DSGVTQTPKHLITATGQRVTLRCSPRSGDLSVYWYQQSLDQGLQFLIQYYNGEERAKGNILERFSAQQFPDLHSELNLSSLELGDSALYFCASSVTPQTNTEAFFGQGTRLTVV.